This TCR beta chain is drawn from a study of CD8 T cells in ankylosing spondylitis. Trimming removed 7 bases from V and 4 bases from J; junction bases left unmatched: 5. This CDR3 has 14 amino acids. From germline, CDR1 is SNHLY and CDR2 FYNNEI. MiXCR, run by TCRdb on the 5' RACE reads, gives a single entry per CDR3 protein. This sample has 150,000 to 250,000 distinct CDR3 sequences, with about 13% found just once. The sample holds a few counts of this clonotype. The genes are TRBV2 and TRBJ2-2, with 8 bases matching TRBD2. Sequenced: blood, either unsorted or a sorted T cell fraction (not recorded which). This TCR was recovered from a male donor with ankylosing spondylitis or in good health (not recorded which). CDR3 region: CASNPGRGTGELFF. The CDR3 region has the DNA TGTGCCAGCAACCCCGGGAGGGGCACCGGGGAGCTGTTTTTT.